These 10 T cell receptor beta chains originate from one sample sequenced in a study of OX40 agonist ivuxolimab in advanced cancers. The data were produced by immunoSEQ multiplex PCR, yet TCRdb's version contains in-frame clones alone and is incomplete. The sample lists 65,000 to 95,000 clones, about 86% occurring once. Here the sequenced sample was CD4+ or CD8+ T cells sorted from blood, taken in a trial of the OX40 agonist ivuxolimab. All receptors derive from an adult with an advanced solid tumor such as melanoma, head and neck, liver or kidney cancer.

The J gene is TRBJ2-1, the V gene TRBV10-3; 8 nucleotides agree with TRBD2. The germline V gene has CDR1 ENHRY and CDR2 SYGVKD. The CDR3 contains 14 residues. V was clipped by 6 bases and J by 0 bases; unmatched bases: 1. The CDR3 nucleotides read TGTGCCATCAGACGGGAGGGCTCCTACAATGAGCAGTTCTTC. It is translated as CAIRREGSYNEQFF.

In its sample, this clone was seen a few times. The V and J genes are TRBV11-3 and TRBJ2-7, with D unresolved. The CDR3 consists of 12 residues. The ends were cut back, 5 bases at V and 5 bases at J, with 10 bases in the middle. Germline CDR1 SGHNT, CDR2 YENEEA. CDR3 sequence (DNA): TGTGCCAGCAGCCCCGCCCTCCACGAGCAGTACTTC. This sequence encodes CASSPALHEQYF.

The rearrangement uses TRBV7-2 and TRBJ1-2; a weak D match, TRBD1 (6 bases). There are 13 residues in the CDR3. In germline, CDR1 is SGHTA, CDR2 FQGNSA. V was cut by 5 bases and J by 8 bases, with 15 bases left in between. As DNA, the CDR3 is TGTGCCAGCAGCCAAAGGGGGTCGGGCGGCTACACCTTC. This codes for CASSQRGSGGYTF.

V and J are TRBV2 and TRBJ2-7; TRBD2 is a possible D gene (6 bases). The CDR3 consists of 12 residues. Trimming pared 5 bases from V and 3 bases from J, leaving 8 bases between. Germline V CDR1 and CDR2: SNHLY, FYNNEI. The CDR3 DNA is TGTGCCAGCAGTAGGGACTTCTACGAGCAGTACTTC. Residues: CASSRDFYEQYF.

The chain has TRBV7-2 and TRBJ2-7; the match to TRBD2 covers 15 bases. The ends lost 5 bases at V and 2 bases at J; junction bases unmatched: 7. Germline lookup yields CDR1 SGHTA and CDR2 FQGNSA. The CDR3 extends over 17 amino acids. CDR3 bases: TGTGCCAGCAGCCTACGGACTAGCGGGGGGGCGACCTACGAGCAGTACTTC. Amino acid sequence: CASSLRTSGGATYEQYF. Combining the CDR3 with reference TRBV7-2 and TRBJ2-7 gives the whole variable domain GAGVSQSPSNKVTEKGKDVELRCDPISGHTALYWYRQSLGQGLEFLIYFQGNSAPDKSGLPSDRFSAERTGGSVSTLTIQRTQQEDSAVYLCASSLRTSGGATYEQYFGPGTRLTVT.

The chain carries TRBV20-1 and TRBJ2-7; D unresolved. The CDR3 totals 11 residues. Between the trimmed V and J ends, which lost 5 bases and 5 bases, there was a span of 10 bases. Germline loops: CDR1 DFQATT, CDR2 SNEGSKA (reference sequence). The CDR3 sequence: CSAGRVHEQYF. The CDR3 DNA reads TGCAGTGCTGGCCGCGTCCACGAGCAGTACTTC.

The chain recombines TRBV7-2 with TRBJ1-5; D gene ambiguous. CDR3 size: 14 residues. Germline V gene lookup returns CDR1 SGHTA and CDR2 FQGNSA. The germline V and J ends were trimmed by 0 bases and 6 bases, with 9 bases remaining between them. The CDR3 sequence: CASSLASRGQPQHF. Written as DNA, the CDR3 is TGTGCCAGCAGCTTAGCGTCTCGCGGTCAGCCCCAGCATTTT.

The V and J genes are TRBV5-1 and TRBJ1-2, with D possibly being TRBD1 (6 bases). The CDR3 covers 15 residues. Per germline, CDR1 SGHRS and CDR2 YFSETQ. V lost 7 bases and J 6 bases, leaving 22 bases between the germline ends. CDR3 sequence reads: CASGLTSGGYDGYTF. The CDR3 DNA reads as TGCGCCAGCGGATTGACATCCGGGGGCTATGATGGCTACACCTTC.

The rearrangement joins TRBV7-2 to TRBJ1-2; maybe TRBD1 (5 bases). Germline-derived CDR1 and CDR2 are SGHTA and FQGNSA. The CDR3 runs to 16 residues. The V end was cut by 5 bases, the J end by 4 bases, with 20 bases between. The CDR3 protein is CASSPGQGNSFYGYTF. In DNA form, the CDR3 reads TGTGCCAGCAGCCCTGGGCAGGGTAATTCGTTCTATGGCTACACCTTC.

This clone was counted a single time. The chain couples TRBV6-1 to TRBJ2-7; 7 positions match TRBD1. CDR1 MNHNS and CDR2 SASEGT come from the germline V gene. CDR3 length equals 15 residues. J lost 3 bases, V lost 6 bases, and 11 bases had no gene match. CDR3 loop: CASRNGQAPHYEQYF. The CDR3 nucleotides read TGTGCCAGCAGAAACGGACAGGCCCCTCACTACGAGCAGTACTTC.